Each of the 5 T cell receptor beta chains below was sequenced from the same sample in a study of T cells after posttransplantation cyclophosphamide. Measured with immunoSEQ multiplex PCR; TCRdb has only the in-frame clones, and not every one. Here the sample spans approximately 52,000 clones, about 86% being singletons. Material for sequencing was PBMCs. These receptors all stem from a man aged 25 to 40 with a blood cancer, CMV-positive, and with a related stem cell donor.

The chain is built from TRBV27 and TRBJ2-1, with D maybe TRBD2 (6 bases). The ends were cut back, 3 bases at V and 7 bases at J, with 7 bases in the middle. This CDR3 has 12 residues. Germline lookup yields CDR1 MNHEY and CDR2 SMNVEV (reference sequence). CDR3 loop: CASSFAGNEQFF. CDR3 in DNA: TGTGCCAGCAGTTTCGCGGGAAATGAGCAGTTCTTC.

The chain recombines TRBV7-9 with TRBJ1-1, with no clear D. Germline V lookup: CDR1 SEHNR, CDR2 FQNEAQ (reference sequence). Trimming left V 1 base short and J 1 base short, with 10 bases between. CDR3 length equals 15 residues. This CDR3 reads CASSLEAGRNTEAFF. DNA of the CDR3: TGTGCCAGCAGCTTAGAGGCAGGCAGGAACACTGAAGCTTTCTTT.

CDR3 amino acids: CASSAGQGGRETQYF. CDR3 DNA sequence: TGTGCCAGCAGCGCGGGACAGGGAGGCAGGGAGACCCAGTACTTC. V is TRBV4-2 and J is TRBJ2-5, with 9 bases that match TRBD1. With V trimmed by 5 bases and J by 5 bases, 9 bases remained unmatched. The V gene's germline CDR1 is LGHNA and CDR2 YNFKEQ. The CDR3 is made up of 15 amino acids.

The J gene is TRBJ2-1, the V gene TRBV7-2, with D perhaps TRBD2 (6 bases). The germline V and J ends were trimmed by 3 bases and 9 bases, with 12 bases remaining between them. Germline V gene lookup returns CDR1 SGHTA and CDR2 FQGNSA. This CDR3 is built from 13 residues. CDR3 in DNA: TGTGCCAGCAGCTTGTATGTGGAGGGTGAGCAGTTCTTC. Its translation: CASSLYVEGEQFF.

The chain joins TRBV10-3 to TRBJ2-7; 9 bases match TRBD1. V trimming: 8 bases; J trimming: 0 bases; junction bases outside the gene matches: 11. CDR1 and CDR2 (germline): ENHRY, SYGVKD. The length of the CDR3 is 16 residues. CDR3 sequence reads: CAIGSGGTGPSYEQYF. As DNA, the CDR3 is TGTGCCATCGGAAGTGGAGGGACAGGGCCCTCCTACGAGCAGTACTTC.